Shown below are 19 T cell receptor beta chains from a single sample sequenced in a study of T cell repertoires in cytomegalovirus infection (dated by TCRdb to the late 2010s). The instrument was an Illumina HiSeq 1500. The public reads were quality trimmed at Q25 with fastp and then assembled into clones with MiXCR by TCRdb, keeping productive beta chains. Records with the same CDR3 protein are collapsed into one entry carrying the most frequent genes and DNA. In this sample the table shows around 69,000 distinct CDR3 sequences, roughly 28% of which occur a single time. The ten largest account for 45% to 65% of the sample. These receptors lack a known antigen. The treatment or condition label here, explained by the study, means: in vitro stimulation with specific CMV peptide epitopes to enrich CMV-specific T cells. The sample here was CD8+ T cells from cultured PBMCs, taken from culture after CMV antigen stimulation. These receptors were collected from a human donor in good health (CMV status not recorded). Some clones in this sample may be carry-over from other donors' samples.

A few counts support this clonotype. This chain joins TRBV6-6 and TRBJ1-1; D may be TRBD1 (5 bases). There are 11 residues in the CDR3. CDR1 is MNHNY and CDR2 is SVGAGI in the germline V gene (reference sequence). V shed 5 bases and J shed 10 bases, with 11 bases lying between them. CDR3 in DNA: TGTGCCAGCAGTCAAGACAGAGGAGCTTTCTTT. It codes for CASSQDRGAFF.

The chain employs TRBV4-2 and TRBJ1-5, with 7 bases matching TRBD1. The CDR3 is made up of 17 amino acids. The V and J ends lost 0 bases and 4 bases, in that order; junction bases with no gene match: 9. In germline, CDR1 is LGHNA, CDR2 YNFKEQ. CDR3 sequence: CASSQDRATGQNQPQHF. The CDR3 nucleotides read TGTGCCAGCAGCCAAGATCGAGCGACAGGGCAAAATCAGCCCCAGCATTTT.

In this sample, this clonotype turned up many times. V gene TRBV7-6 combines with J gene TRBJ1-1, with unresolved D. V lost 5 bases, J lost 2 bases, and 9 bases lay in between. CDR1 and CDR2 from the germline V gene are SGHVS and FNYEAQ. The CDR3 is made up of 13 amino acids. The chain's CDR3 is CASSARSNTEAFF. The DNA of the CDR3 is TGTGCCAGCAGCGCCAGGAGCAACACTGAAGCTTTCTTT.

The gene calls are TRBV20-1 and TRBJ1-5; D is undetermined. V shed 0 bases and J shed 2 bases, with 2 bases lying between them. The CDR3 is 12 amino acids. Germline assignment: CDR1 DFQATT and CDR2 SNEGSKA (reference sequence). The CDR3 is CSARDGNQPQHF. The CDR3, as DNA: TGCAGTGCTAGAGATGGCAATCAGCCCCAGCATTTT.

This clonotype has more than one count but fewer than ten. The chain is built from TRBV7-8 and TRBJ1-3; TRBD1 aligns across 7 bases. This CDR3 is built from 16 residues. V shed 0 bases, J shed 2 bases, and the junction held 4 bases outside the gene matches. Germline CDR1 is SGHVS and CDR2 is FQNEAQ. CDR3 sequence reads: CASSLARTGPGNTIYF. The CDR3 DNA is TGTGCCAGCAGCTTAGCGCGGACAGGCCCTGGAAACACCATATATTTT.

This clonotype was detected ten times or more. The chain employs TRBV28 and TRBJ2-1; 15 nucleotides match TRBD2. The germline gives CDR1 MDHEN, CDR2 SYDVKM. The ends lost 5 bases at V and 9 bases at J; junction bases unmatched: 8. The CDR3 covers 16 residues. CDR3 loop: CASSPGTSGRTTEQFF. In nucleotides, the CDR3 is TGTGCCAGCAGTCCCGGGACTAGCGGGAGGACGACTGAGCAGTTCTTC.

This clonotype was found a few times. The rearrangement uses TRBV6-1 and TRBJ2-3, with D hard to call. This CDR3 is built from 15 residues. The ends were cut back, 0 bases at V and 3 bases at J, with 10 bases in the middle. Germline loops: CDR1 MNHNS, CDR2 SASEGT. CDR3 bases: TGTGCCAGCAGTGAAGCAACGGTTCCAACAGATACGCAGTATTTT. Protein sequence: CASSEATVPTDTQYF.

This clonotype appeared once. The gene calls are TRBV30 and TRBJ2-7; D call uncertain. The CDR3 has 10 amino acids. CDR1 and CDR2 from the germline V gene are GTSNPN and SVGIG (reference sequence). The V gene lost 0 bases and the J gene lost 5 bases, with 2 bases spanning the gap. For the CDR3, the DNA is TGTGCCTGGAGTGTGAACGAGCAGTACTTC. It encodes CAWSVNEQYF.

The J gene is TRBJ2-2, the V gene TRBV2; a weak D match, TRBD2 (6 bases). The V end lost 4 bases, the J end lost 3 bases, and 6 bases lay between the germline ends. Germline CDR1 and CDR2: SNHLY and FYNNEI. The CDR3 is 13 residues long. Written as DNA, the CDR3 is TGTGCCAGCAGTGGGGGGGACACCGGGGAGCTGTTTTTT. Translated: CASSGGDTGELFF.

This clonotype was seen only a few times. The chain carries TRBV30 and TRBJ1-2, with D maybe TRBD1 (5 bases). Per the germline V gene, CDR1 is GTSNPN and CDR2 is SVGIG (reference sequence). V gave up 3 bases and J gave up 8 bases, with 22 bases separating them. The CDR3 extends over 15 amino acids. The CDR3, as DNA: TGTGCCTGGAGGGGGACCGTGACCCAGGACATAGGCTACACCTTC. Its translation: CAWRGTVTQDIGYTF.

This clonotype was detected ten times or more. The chain uses TRBV11-3 and TRBJ1-2, with D perhaps TRBD1 (5 bases). Looked up from germline, CDR1 is SGHNT and CDR2 is YENEEA. The CDR3 consists of 12 residues. V lost 5 bases and J 13 bases, leaving 17 bases between the germline ends. In nucleotides, the CDR3 is TGTGCCAGCAGCCACTGGGACGGGATGGCCACCTTC. Amino acids: CASSHWDGMATF.

This clonotype has a handful of counts. The gene calls are TRBV10-3 and TRBJ2-7; 8 bases map to TRBD2. Losses at the gene ends were 0 bases for V and 2 bases for J; bases not matched to a gene: 6. CDR3 length: 16 residues. Germline V CDR1 and CDR2: ENHRY, SYGVKD. CDR3 in DNA: TGTGCCATCAGTGAGTCTAGTGGCGGGGGGCCCTACGAGCAGTACTTC. This codes for CAISESSGGGPYEQYF.

This clonotype showed up just a few times. The chain recombines TRBV15 with TRBJ2-2; possible D gene TRBD2, 7 bases. Germline CDR1 is LNHNV and CDR2 is YYDKDF (reference sequence). The CDR3 totals 15 residues. Trimming removed 3 bases at V and 7 bases at J, with 15 bases between. The CDR3 nucleotides are TGTGCCACCAGCAGGGAGGGGGGGCCGGGCGGGGAGCTGTTTTTT. Translation: CATSREGGPGGELFF.

The gene calls are TRBV6-2 or TRBV6-3 and TRBJ2-7; 9 nucleotides agree with TRBD2. Per germline, CDR1 MNHEY and CDR2 SVGEGT. With 8 bases clipped from V and 2 bases from J, the junction kept 4 bases outside the gene matches. The CDR3 has 13 amino acids. The CDR3 sequence: CASLASGAYEQYF. In nucleotides, the CDR3 is TGTGCCAGCCTGGCTAGCGGGGCCTACGAGCAGTACTTC.

This chain joins TRBV10-3 and TRBJ1-5; TRBD1 is a possible D gene (5 bases). In germline, CDR1 is ENHRY, CDR2 SYGVKD. V shed 2 bases and J shed 0 bases, with 5 bases lying between them. The CDR3 has 14 amino acids. CDR3 amino acids: CAISEDSSNQPQHF. The CDR3 region has the DNA TGTGCCATCAGTGAGGACAGTAGCAATCAGCCCCAGCATTTT.

This clonotype was observed at least ten times. The gene calls are TRBV4-1 and TRBJ1-1; 10 bases match TRBD1. CDR1 and CDR2 from the germline V gene are MGHRA and YSYEKL. CDR3 length equals 18 residues. Losses at the gene ends were 2 bases for V and 0 bases for J; bases not matched to a gene: 9. The CDR3, as DNA: TGCGCCAGCAGCCAACTACACTCGGGGACAGGGGTGAACACTGAAGCTTTCTTT. It translates to CASSQLHSGTGVNTEAFF.

Worth noting for this clonotype: This could be a read error, since a much larger clone is one nucleotide away. V is TRBV7-2 and J is TRBJ2-2, with D maybe TRBD2 (5 bases). The CDR3 extends over 13 amino acids. V lost 10 bases to trimming and J lost 5 bases, with 14 bases between them. Germline-derived CDR1 and CDR2 are SGHTA and FQGNSA. The CDR3 nucleotides read TGTGCCAACAGTATACCGGGGACCGGGGAGCTGTTTTTT. It is translated as CANSIPGTGELFF.

The chain recombines TRBV7-9 with TRBJ2-7, with D maybe TRBD1 (5 bases). Germline V lookup: CDR1 SEHNR, CDR2 FQNEAQ (reference sequence). The V and J ends lost 5 bases and 0 bases respectively, with 14 bases between them. CDR3 size: 15 residues. The CDR3 is CASSTTDPYSYEQYF. In nucleotides, the CDR3 is TGTGCCAGCAGCACGACAGACCCCTACTCCTACGAGCAGTACTTC.

In this sample, this clonotype turned up a few times. The genes are TRBV4-1 and TRBJ2-7; TRBD1 or TRBD2 may be the D gene (7 bases each). CDR3 length equals 14 residues. Trimming pared 3 bases from V and 5 bases from J, leaving 14 bases between. Germline V gene sequence: CDR1 MGHRA, CDR2 YSYEKL. Written as DNA, the CDR3 is TGCGCCAGCAGCCAGGGTCAGGGGGGGCACGAGCAGTACTTC. Residues: CASSQGQGGHEQYF.